This T cell receptor (beta chain) emerged from a study of siplizumab effects on memory and regulatory T cells. A note on this clone: The antigen remains undetermined.

Overall study results and limits: Naive T cell populations appeared to exhibit greater diversity than memory cells and appeared to be major alloresponse contributors. Significantly reduced by siplizumab was the cumulative frequency of alloreactive sequences, namely those traceable to unstimulated CD4+ memory cells. An assignable naive or memory phenotype was lacking in roughly 75-96% of proliferating CD4+ or CD8+ clones.

Produced via immunoSEQ multiplex PCR; TCRdb's table is partial and in-frame only. The data show roughly 100,000 clones, about 93% seen once. Sequencing was performed on CD4+ T cells sorted from blood. The source of this sequence is a human donor in good health.

The CDR3 coding sequence is TGTGCCAGCAGCTTGGCTGGCCAGGGGGGCAGTGGCTACACCTTC. Translation: CASSLAGQGGSGYTF. The rearrangement uses TRBV5-4 and TRBJ1-2; 7 bases fit TRBD1. Trimming at V came to 0 bases and at J to 7 bases, leaving 9 bases not matched to a gene. The CDR3 is 15 residues long. Germline V gene data show CDR1 as SGHNT and CDR2 as YYREEE (reference sequence).